The entry that follows covers one T cell receptor (beta chain) sequence. The sample comes from a study of technical replicates of blood from several donors. This CDR3 region has 14 residues. V shed 5 bases and J 3 bases; nucleotides not matched to a gene: 5. Per the germline V gene, CDR1 is LNHDA and CDR2 is SQIVND (reference sequence). Sequenced by immunoSEQ multiplex PCR; TCRdb stores in-frame clones only, minus some. The sample includes 70,000 or so clones, 91% of them seen just once. The sample comprised T cells isolated from PBMCs. This TCR derives from a human donor in good health. Some clones in this sample may be carry-over from other donors' samples. The rearrangement joins TRBV19 to TRBJ1-2, with 8 bases that match TRBD1. The CDR3 DNA is TGTGCCAGTAGTGGCGACAGGGGCGACTATGGCTACACCTTC. This gives the protein CASSGDRGDYGYTF.